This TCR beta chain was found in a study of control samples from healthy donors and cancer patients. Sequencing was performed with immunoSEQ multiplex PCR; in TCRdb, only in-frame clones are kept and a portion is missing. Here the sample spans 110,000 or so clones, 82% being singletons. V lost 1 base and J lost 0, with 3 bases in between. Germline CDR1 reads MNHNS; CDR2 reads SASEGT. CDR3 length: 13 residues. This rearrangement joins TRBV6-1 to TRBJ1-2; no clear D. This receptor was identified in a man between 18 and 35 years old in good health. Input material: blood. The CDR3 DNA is TGTGCCAGCAGTGAAGACCCTAACTATGGCTACACCTTC. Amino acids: CASSEDPNYGYTF.